These 3 T cell receptor beta chains originate from one sample sequenced in a study of T-cell memory formation after mild COVID-19. MiXCR, run by TCRdb on the 5' RACE reads, gives a single entry per CDR3 protein. There are 450,000 to 650,000 distinct CDR3 sequences in the sample; under 20% occur only once, and about 11% lies in the top ten. The source material was PBMCs or a T cell subset sorted from them (not recorded which). The receptors originated from an adult woman who had mild COVID-19 (a few samples of this study predate the infection). Cell type and time point are not known.

The sample holds a few counts of this clonotype. The rearrangement uses TRBV7-2 and TRBJ1-2; D gene uncertain. The CDR3 length is 13 residues. Trimming left V 2 bases short and J 8 bases short, with 12 bases between. Per the germline V gene, CDR1 is SGHTA and CDR2 is FQGNSA. The CDR3 sequence is CASSLSFTGGYTF. The CDR3 DNA is TGTGCCAGCAGCTTAAGCTTTACGGGGGGCTACACCTTC.

This clonotype occurred many times. The chain combines TRBV9 with TRBJ2-2; TRBD1 might be the D (5 bases). V was cut by 3 bases and J by 4 bases, with 13 bases left in between. The CDR3 consists of 15 residues. Germline V gives CDR1 SGDLS, CDR2 YYNGEE. Here the CDR3 reads CASSALGVGTGELFF. As DNA, the CDR3 is TGTGCCAGCAGCGCCTTAGGGGTCGGCACCGGGGAGCTGTTTTTT.

This chain connects TRBV30 to TRBJ1-6; 8 bases fit TRBD1. Germline lookup yields CDR1 GTSNPN and CDR2 SVGIG (reference sequence). The CDR3 contains 14 residues. V shed 3 bases and J 7 bases; nucleotides not matched to a gene: 5. CDR3 nucleotides: TGTGCCTGGAGGGGGACAGGAGGCAATTCACCCCTCCACTTT. As protein: CAWRGTGGNSPLHF.